This T cell receptor beta chain was identified in a study of T-cell reconstitution after alpha-beta-depleted transplantation in children. This clonotype was recorded a few times. J was trimmed by 4 bases and V by 4 bases; bases with no gene match: 6. Germline V gives CDR1 SGDLS, CDR2 YYNGEE. The CDR3 totals 15 residues. Library preparation (for TCRbeta) was performed with unique molecular identifiers. TCRdb called the PCR reads again in MiXCR, with one record for every CDR3 protein. The sample gives around 250,000 distinct CDR3 sequences, over 8% of which show up once; 10% is in the top ten. Sequencing used PBMCs from the stem cell graft donor, obtained from the stem cell graft. The TCR originated in a human donor who donated a stem cell graft to a child with SCID. The chain couples TRBV9 to TRBJ2-1, with TRBD2 identical over 9 bases. Here the CDR3 reads CASSSRLAEYNEQFF. In nucleotides, the CDR3 is TGTGCCAGCAGCTCCCGACTAGCGGAGTACAATGAGCAGTTCTTC.